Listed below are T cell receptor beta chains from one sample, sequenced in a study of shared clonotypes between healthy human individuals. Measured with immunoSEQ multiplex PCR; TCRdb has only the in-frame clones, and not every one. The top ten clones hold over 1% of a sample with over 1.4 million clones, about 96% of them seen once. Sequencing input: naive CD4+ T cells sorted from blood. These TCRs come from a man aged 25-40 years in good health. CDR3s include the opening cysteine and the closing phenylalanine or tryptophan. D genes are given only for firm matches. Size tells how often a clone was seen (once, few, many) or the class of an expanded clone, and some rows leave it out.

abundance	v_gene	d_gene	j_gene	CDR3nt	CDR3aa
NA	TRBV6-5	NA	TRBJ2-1	TGTGCCAGCAGTTACCGTAGGGACAATGAGCAGTTCTTC	CASSYRRDNEQFF
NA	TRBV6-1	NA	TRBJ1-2	TGTGCCAGCAGTCCGGCGACAGGAGTTATTTATGGCTACACCTTC	CASSPATGVIYGYTF
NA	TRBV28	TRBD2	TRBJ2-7	TGTGCCAGCAATTCCGGGACTAAATACGAGCAGTACTTC	CASNSGTKYEQYF
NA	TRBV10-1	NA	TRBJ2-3	TGCGCCAGCATATCGCGGGACTCTTGCTGCACAGATACGCAGTATTTT	CASISRDSCCTDTQYF
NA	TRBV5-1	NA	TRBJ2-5	TGCGCCAGCAGTTCTCGAGACCCCGGCGGGACCCAGTACTTC	CASSSRDPGGTQYF
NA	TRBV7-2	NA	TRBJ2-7	TGTGCCAGCAGCCAGATAGGGGAGCAGTACTTC	CASSQIGEQYF
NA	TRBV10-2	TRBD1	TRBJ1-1	TGCGCCAGCAGTTCGGGACAGGGGGCTGTAAACACTGAAGCTTTCTTT	CASSSGQGAVNTEAFF
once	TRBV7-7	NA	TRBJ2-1	TGTGCCAGCAGCTTAGAGGGACAAGGGTTCCCCTACAATGAGCAGTTCTTC	CASSLEGQGFPYNEQFF
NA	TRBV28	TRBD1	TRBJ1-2	TGTGCCAGCAGACTGCCGGGACAGGGAAAGATGAGTGGCTACACCTTC	CASRLPGQGKMSGYTF
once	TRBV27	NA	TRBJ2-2	TGTGCCAGCAGTTACTACACCGGGGAGCTGTTTTTT	CASSYYTGELFF
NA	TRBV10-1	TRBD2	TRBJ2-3	TGCGCCAGCAGTCGGGATAGCGGGAGCACAGATACGCAGTATTTT	CASSRDSGSTDTQYF
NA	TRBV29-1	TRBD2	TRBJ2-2	TGCAGCGTTGGGCTAGCGGGAGGGCGTCCCGGGGAGCTGTTTTTT	CSVGLAGGRPGELFF
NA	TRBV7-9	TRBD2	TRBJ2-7	TGTGCCAGCAGCCCTGGGACTAGCGGGAGAAACGAGCAGTACTTC	CASSPGTSGRNEQYF
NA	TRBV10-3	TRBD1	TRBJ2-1	TGTGCCATCAGTGAGGGACAGGTCAATGAGCAGTTCTTC	CAISEGQVNEQFF
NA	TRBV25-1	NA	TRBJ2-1	TGTGCCAGCAGTGAACTAGTTGTGGGTGAGCAGTTCTTC	CASSELVVGEQFF
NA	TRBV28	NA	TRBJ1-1	TGTGCCAGCAGTTCCCCCGTGCTCCCTGGGACTGAAGCTTTCTTT	CASSSPVLPGTEAFF
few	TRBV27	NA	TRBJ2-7	TGTGCCAGCAGACAGGGCCCCTACGAGCAGTACTTC	CASRQGPYEQYF
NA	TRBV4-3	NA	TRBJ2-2	TGCGCCAGCAGCCAAGGGGATTGGACAGATAACACCGGGGAGCTGTTTTTT	CASSQGDWTDNTGELFF
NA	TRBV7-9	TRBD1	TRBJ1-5	TGTGCCAGCAGACAGGGGGCCGGCAATCAGCCCCAGCATTTT	CASRQGAGNQPQHF
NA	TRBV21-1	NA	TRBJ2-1	TGTGCCAGCAGCAATTGGCCTAGCGGGAGGGTCCATGAGCAGTTCTTC	CASSNWPSGRVHEQFF
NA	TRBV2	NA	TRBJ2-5	TGTGCCAGCAGTCTCAAGGAGACCCAGTACTTC	CASSLKETQYF
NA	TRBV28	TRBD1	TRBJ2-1	TGTGCCAGCACCTCCGGGACAGCCGAGTTCTTC	CASTSGTAEFF
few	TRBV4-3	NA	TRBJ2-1	TGCGCCAGCAGCCAAGGTGGGCCGCCTCTGGTGGGTGAGCAGTTCTTC	CASSQGGPPLVGEQFF
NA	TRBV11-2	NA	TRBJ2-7	TGTGCCAGCAGCTTAGAAGCGGACAGGAGGGTGTACGAGCAGTACTTC	CASSLEADRRVYEQYF
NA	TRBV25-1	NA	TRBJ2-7	TGTGCCAGCAGTTATTCACCCTCCTACGAGCAGTACTTC	CASSYSPSYEQYF
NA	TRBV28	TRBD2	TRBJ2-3	TGTGCCAGCAGTTCCTTAGCGGGAGTGAGCACAGATACGCAGTATTTT	CASSSLAGVSTDTQYF
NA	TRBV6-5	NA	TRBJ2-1	TGTGCCAGCAGTTACTCGGGGCGGGGAGTCCGCAATGAGCAGTTCTTC	CASSYSGRGVRNEQFF
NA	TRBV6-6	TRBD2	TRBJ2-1	TGTGCCAGCAGTACCACACGACTAGCGGGTAGTGAGCAGTTCTTC	CASSTTRLAGSEQFF
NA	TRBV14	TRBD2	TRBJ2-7	TGTGCCAGCAGCTTGGGACTAGCGGGACCTTACGAGCAGTACTTC	CASSLGLAGPYEQYF
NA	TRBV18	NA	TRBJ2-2	TGTGCCAGCTCACCAGACACCGGGGAGCTGTTTTTT	CASSPDTGELFF
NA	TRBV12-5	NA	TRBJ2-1	TGTGCTAGTGGTTTGGTCCCCGGCCTAGCGCTTTACAATGAGCAGTTCTTC	CASGLVPGLALYNEQFF
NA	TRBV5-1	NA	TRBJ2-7	TGCGCCAGCAGCTTGGCCGGTCAGGAGCAGTACTTC	CASSLAGQEQYF
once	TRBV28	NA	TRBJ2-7	TGTGCCAGCAGGGCCCCCTACGAGCAGTACTTC	CASRAPYEQYF
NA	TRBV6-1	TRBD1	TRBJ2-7	TGTGCCAGCAGGGGACAGGGGACCGAGCAGTACTTC	CASRGQGTEQYF